The source of this T cell receptor beta chain is a study of control samples from healthy donors and cancer patients. Sequencing was performed with immunoSEQ multiplex PCR; in TCRdb, only in-frame clones are kept and a portion is missing. Here the sample spans some 120,000 clones, 90% to 95% being singletons. V was shortened by 2 bases and J by 3 bases, with 11 bases between the two germline ends. This CDR3 is 14 amino acids long. Germline V gene lookup returns CDR1 SGHVS and CDR2 FQNEAQ. This sequence joins TRBV7-8 and TRBJ2-7, with D perhaps matching TRBD2 (5 bases). What was sequenced was blood. The sequence came from a woman aged 18-35 years in good health. The CDR3 reads CASSLSIRGYEQYF. CDR3 sequence (DNA): TGTGCCAGCAGCTTATCAATTCGGGGCTACGAGCAGTACTTC.